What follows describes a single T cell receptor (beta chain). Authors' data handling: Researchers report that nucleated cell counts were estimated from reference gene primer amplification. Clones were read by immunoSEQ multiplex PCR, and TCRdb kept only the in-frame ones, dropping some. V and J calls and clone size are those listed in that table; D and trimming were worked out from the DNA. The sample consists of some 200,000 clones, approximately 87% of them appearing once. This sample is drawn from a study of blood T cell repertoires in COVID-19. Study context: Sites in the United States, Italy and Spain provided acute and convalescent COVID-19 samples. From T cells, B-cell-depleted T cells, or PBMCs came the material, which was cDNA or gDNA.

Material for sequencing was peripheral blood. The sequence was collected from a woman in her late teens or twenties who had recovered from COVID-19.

CDR3 protein: CASSLSGISTDTQYF. CDR3 nucleotide sequence: TGTGCCAGCAGTTTAAGCGGGATCTCCACAGATACGCAGTATTTT. The rearrangement links TRBV27 to TRBJ2-3; 7 nucleotides line up with TRBD2. The CDR3 contains 15 residues. Germline trimming cut 2 bases from V and 2 bases from J; bases unmatched to any gene: 4. Per germline, CDR1 MNHEY and CDR2 SMNVEV (reference sequence).